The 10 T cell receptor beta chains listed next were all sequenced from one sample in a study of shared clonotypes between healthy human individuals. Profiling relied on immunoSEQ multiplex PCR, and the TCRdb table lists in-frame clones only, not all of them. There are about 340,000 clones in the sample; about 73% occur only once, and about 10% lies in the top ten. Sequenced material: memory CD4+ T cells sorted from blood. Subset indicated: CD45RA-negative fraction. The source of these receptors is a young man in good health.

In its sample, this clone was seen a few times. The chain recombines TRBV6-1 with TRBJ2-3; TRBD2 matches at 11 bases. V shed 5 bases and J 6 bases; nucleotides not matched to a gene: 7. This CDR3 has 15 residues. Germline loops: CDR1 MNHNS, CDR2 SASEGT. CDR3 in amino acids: CASSLAGGRYDTQYF. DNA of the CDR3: TGTGCCAGCAGTCTAGCGGGAGGCCGATACGATACGCAGTATTTT.

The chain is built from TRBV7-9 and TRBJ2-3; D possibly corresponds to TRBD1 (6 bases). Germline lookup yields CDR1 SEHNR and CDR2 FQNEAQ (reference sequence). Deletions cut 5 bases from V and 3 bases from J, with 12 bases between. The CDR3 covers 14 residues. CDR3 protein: CASSPGQTTDTQYF. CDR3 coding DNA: TGTGCCAGCAGCCCGGGACAAACTACAGATACGCAGTATTTT.

The DNA of the CDR3 is TGTGCCAGCGTGTACGATCTCACCGATACGCAGTATTTT. This sequence encodes CASVYDLTDTQYF. The rearrangement joins TRBV2 to TRBJ2-3; D is unclear. The CDR3 is 13 residues long. The V and J ends lost 8 bases and 6 bases respectively, with 15 bases between them. Germline V gene data show CDR1 as SNHLY and CDR2 as FYNNEI.

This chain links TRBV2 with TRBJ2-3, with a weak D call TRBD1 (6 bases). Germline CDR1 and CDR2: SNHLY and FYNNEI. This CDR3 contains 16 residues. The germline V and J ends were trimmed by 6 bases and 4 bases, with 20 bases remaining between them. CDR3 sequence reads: CASRVGTLNSPDTQYF. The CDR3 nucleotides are TGTGCCAGCAGAGTTGGGACACTGAACAGTCCAGATACGCAGTATTTT.

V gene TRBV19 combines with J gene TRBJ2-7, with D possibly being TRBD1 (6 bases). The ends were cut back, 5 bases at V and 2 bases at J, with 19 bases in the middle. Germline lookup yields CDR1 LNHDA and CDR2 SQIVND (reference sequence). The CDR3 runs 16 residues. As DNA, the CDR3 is TGTGCCAGTAGTTATCTACAGGGAAGTTCGACCTACGAGCAGTACTTC. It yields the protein CASSYLQGSSTYEQYF.

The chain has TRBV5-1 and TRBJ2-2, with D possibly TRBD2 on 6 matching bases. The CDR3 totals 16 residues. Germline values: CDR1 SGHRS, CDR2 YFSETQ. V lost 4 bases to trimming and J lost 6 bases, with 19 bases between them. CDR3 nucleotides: TGCGCCAGCAGCCCTTCGACTAGAGGTCTTCCCGGGGAGCTGTTTTTT. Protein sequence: CASSPSTRGLPGELFF.

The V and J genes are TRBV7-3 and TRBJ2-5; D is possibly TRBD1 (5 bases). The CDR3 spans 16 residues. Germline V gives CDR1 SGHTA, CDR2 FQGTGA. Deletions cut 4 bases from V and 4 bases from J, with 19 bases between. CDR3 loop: CASSYSMTVRAETQYF. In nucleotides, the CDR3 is TGTGCCAGCAGCTATTCGATGACAGTAAGGGCAGAGACCCAGTACTTC. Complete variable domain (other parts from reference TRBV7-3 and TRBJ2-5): GAGVSQTPSNKVTEKGKYVELRCDPISGHTALYWYRQSLGQGPEFLIYFQGTGAADDSGLPNDRFFAVRPEGSVSTLKIQRTERGDSAVYLCASSYSMTVRAETQYFGPGTRLLVL.

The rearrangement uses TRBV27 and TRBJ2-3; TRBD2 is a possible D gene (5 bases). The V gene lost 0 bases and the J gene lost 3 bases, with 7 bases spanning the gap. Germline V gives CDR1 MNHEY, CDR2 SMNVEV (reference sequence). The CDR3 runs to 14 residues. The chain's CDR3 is CASSLSWRTDTQYF. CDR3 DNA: TGTGCCAGCAGTTTATCGTGGAGGACAGATACGCAGTATTTT.

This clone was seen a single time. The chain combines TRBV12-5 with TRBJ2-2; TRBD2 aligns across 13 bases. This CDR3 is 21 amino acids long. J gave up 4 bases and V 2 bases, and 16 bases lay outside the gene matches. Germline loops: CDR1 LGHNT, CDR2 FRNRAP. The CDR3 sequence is CASGLLQTPLAGGVRTGELFF. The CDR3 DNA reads TGTGCTAGTGGTTTGCTACAAACCCCACTAGCGGGAGGGGTTCGCACCGGGGAGCTGTTTTTT.

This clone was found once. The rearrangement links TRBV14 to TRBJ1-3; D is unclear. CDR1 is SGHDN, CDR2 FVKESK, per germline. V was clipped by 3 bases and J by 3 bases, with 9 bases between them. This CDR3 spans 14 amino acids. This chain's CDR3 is CASSQVGFGNTIYF. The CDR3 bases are TGTGCCAGCAGCCAGGTCGGGTTTGGAAACACCATATATTTT.